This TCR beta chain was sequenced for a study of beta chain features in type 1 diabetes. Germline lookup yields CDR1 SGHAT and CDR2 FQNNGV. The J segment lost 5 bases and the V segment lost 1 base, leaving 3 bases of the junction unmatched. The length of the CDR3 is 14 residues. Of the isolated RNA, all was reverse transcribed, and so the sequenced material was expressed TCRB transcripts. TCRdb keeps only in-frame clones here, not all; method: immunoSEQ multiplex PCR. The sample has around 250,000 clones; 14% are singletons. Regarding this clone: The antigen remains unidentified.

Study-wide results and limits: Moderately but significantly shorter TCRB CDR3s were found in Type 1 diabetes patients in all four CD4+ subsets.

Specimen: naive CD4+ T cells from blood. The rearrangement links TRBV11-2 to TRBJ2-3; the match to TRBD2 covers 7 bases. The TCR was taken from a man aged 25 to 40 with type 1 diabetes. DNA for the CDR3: TGTGCCAGCAGCTTAGCGGGAGGCTTAGATACGCAGTATTTT. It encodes CASSLAGGLDTQYF.